Below, 25 T cell receptor beta chains from the same sample are listed, as sequenced in a study of CXCR3-negative and CXCR3-positive naive CD8 T cells. Libraries of TRB cDNA were made by 5' RACE and carried UMIs. TCRdb derives one entry per CDR3 protein from the 5' RACE reads, leaving out DNA. The listing contains 75,000 to 100,000 distinct CDR3 sequences. Their specific antigens are unknown. Study-level findings and limits: CXCR3-positive naive cells carried more hydrophobic TRB CDR3s than CXCR3-negative ones.

The specimen was naive CXCR3+ CD8+ T cells from blood. Indicated subset: CD45RO-CCR7+CD27+CD95- naive CD8+ T cells expressing CXCR3 (TNR3+). The source of these receptors is a human donor in good health. Some clones in this sample may be carry-over from other donors' samples.

The V gene is TRBV20-1, the J gene TRBJ2-7; TCRdb calls TRBD2, which cannot be checked without DNA. Germline assignment: CDR1 DFQATT and CDR2 SNEGSKA (reference sequence). The length of the CDR3 is 14 residues. This CDR3 reads CSARALAEMHEQYF.

J is TRBJ1-1 and V is TRBV29-1. From germline, CDR1 is SQVTM and CDR2 ANQGSEA. This CDR3 region has 11 residues. This chain's CDR3 is CSLTLGTEAFF.

The chain carries TRBV7-8 and TRBJ2-1; the D gene TCRdb calls, TRBD2, cannot be checked with no DNA. The germline V gene encodes CDR1 SGHVS and CDR2 FQNEAQ. The CDR3 runs to 17 residues. The CDR3 loop reads CASSNEGLLSSYNEQFF.

The genes are TRBV6-5 and TRBJ2-1; TCRdb proposes TRBD1, but this gene call is untestable without DNA. The CDR3 extends over 15 amino acids. Germline assignment: CDR1 MNHEY and CDR2 SVGAGI. CDR3 in amino acids: CATEDRGSSYNEQFF.

The rearrangement uses TRBV12-3 or TRBV12-4 and TRBJ2-1; there is no DNA to check the TCRdb D call of TRBD2. The CDR3 contains 16 residues. CDR3 in amino acids: CASSPSGGRGYNEQFF.

The chain uses TRBV9 and TRBJ2-5; TCRdb's D call of TRBD1 is untestable without DNA. CDR1 is SGDLS, CDR2 YYNGEE, per germline. The CDR3 consists of 17 residues. The CDR3 sequence is CASSEDGAIGPQETQYF.

The chain uses TRBV7-9 and TRBJ1-5. Germline CDR1 SEHNR, CDR2 FQNEAQ (reference sequence). The CDR3 sequence is 12 residues long. The CDR3 sequence: CASSLSQQPQHF.

The rearrangement joins TRBV3-1 to TRBJ1-1. CDR1 LGHDT and CDR2 YNNKEL come from the germline V gene (reference sequence). The length of the CDR3 is 15 residues. The CDR3 is CASSLDRGPWTEAFF. The variable domain in full, with the rest retrieved from reference TRBV3-1 and TRBJ1-1, is DTAVSQTPKYLVTQMGNDKSIKCEQNLGHDTMYWYKQDSKKFLKIMFSYNNKELIINETVPNRFSPKSPDKAHLNLHINSLELGDSAVYFCASSLDRGPWTEAFFGQGTRLTVV.

The chain joins TRBV12-3 or TRBV12-4 to TRBJ2-7; TCRdb calls TRBD1, which cannot be checked without DNA. CDR3 size: 14 residues. CDR3 residues: CASSRAGGLGEQYF.

V and J are TRBV20-1 and TRBJ2-2; absent DNA, TCRdb's TRBD2 call cannot be checked. CDR1 is DFQATT, CDR2 SNEGSKA, per germline (reference sequence). The CDR3 runs 14 residues. The CDR3: CSASRLGGTGELFF.

V is TRBV7-9 and J is TRBJ1-1. The germline gives CDR1 SEHNR, CDR2 FQNEAQ (reference sequence). This CDR3 contains 14 residues. The CDR3 spells CASSLERMNTEAFF. Supplemented by reference TRBV7-9 and TRBJ1-1, the full variable domain reads DTGVSQNPRHKITKRGQNVTFRCDPISEHNRLYWYRQTLGQGPEFLTYFQNEAQLEKSRLLSDRFSAERPKGSFSTLEIQRTEQGDSAMYLCASSLERMNTEAFFGQGTRLTVV.

V gene TRBV6-5 combines with J gene TRBJ2-3; the TRBD1 assignment by TCRdb is unverifiable without DNA. CDR1 MNHEY and CDR2 SVGAGI come from the germline V gene. The CDR3 is made up of 15 amino acids. This CDR3 reads CASNPLGGGTDTQYF.

The V call is TRBV6-5, the J call TRBJ1-1; with no DNA, the TCRdb D assignment of TRBD1 cannot be verified. The CDR3 is 16 amino acids. Germline lookup yields CDR1 MNHEY and CDR2 SVGAGI. This CDR3 is CASSTNPGVRGTEAFF.

V usage is TRBV7-9 and J usage is TRBJ2-7; no DNA is available, so the TRBD1 call from TCRdb remains unchecked. This CDR3 contains 14 residues. Germline-derived CDR1 and CDR2 are SEHNR and FQNEAQ (reference sequence). The CDR3 loop is CASSSTTGPYEQYF. Filled out from reference TRBV7-9 and TRBJ2-7, the complete variable domain reads DTGVSQNPRHKITKRGQNVTFRCDPISEHNRLYWYRQTLGQGPEFLTYFQNEAQLEKSRLLSDRFSAERPKGSFSTLEIQRTEQGDSAMYLCASSSTTGPYEQYFGPGTRLTVT.

This chain joins TRBV7-6 and TRBJ2-1; TCRdb proposes TRBD1, but this gene call is untestable without DNA. In germline, CDR1 is SGHVS, CDR2 FNYEAQ. The CDR3 is 16 residues long. The CDR3 protein is CASSRPTGQGEYGQFF. The variable domain in full, with the rest retrieved from reference TRBV7-6 and TRBJ2-1, is GAGVSQSPRYKVTKRGQDVALRCDPISGHVSLYWYRQALGQGPEFLTYFNYEAQQDKSGLPNDRFSAERPEGSISTLTIQRTEQRDSAMYRCASSRPTGQGEYGQFFGPGTRLTVL.

This chain uses TRBV27 with TRBJ2-1; TCRdb outputs TRBD1, but without DNA this stays unchecked. Germline CDR1 reads MNHEY; CDR2 reads SMNVEV (reference sequence). The length of the CDR3 is 14 residues. The CDR3 loop reads CASSFNSGASEQFF.

V gene TRBV20-1 combines with J gene TRBJ1-6; there is no DNA to check the TCRdb D call of TRBD1. Germline V gene lookup returns CDR1 DFQATT and CDR2 SNEGSKA (reference sequence). CDR3 length equals 14 residues. The CDR3 here is CSAKGTGGSSPLHF.

The gene calls are TRBV19 and TRBJ2-7; TCRdb returns TRBD1, unconfirmable since there is no DNA. Germline values: CDR1 LNHDA, CDR2 SQIVND (reference sequence). The CDR3 consists of 14 residues. CDR3 protein: CASSLGTGNCEQYF.

V gene TRBV4-1 combines with J gene TRBJ2-7; TCRdb calls TRBD1, which cannot be checked without DNA. There are 15 residues in the CDR3. The V gene's germline CDR1 is MGHRA and CDR2 YSYEKL. The CDR3 protein is CASSQVSGQVYEQYF.

The chain employs TRBV7-9 and TRBJ2-2; no DNA is available, so the TRBD1 call from TCRdb remains unchecked. CDR1 SEHNR and CDR2 FQNEAQ come from the germline V gene (reference sequence). The CDR3 loop spans 14 amino acids. CDR3 amino acids: CASRPGLNTGELFF. The entire variable domain, with the rest obtained from reference TRBV7-9 and TRBJ2-2, is as follows: DTGVSQNPRHKITKRGQNVTFRCDPISEHNRLYWYRQTLGQGPEFLTYFQNEAQLEKSRLLSDRFSAERPKGSFSTLEIQRTEQGDSAMYLCASRPGLNTGELFFGEGSRLTVL.

This chain links TRBV12-3 or TRBV12-4 with TRBJ1-1; TCRdb gives TRBD1 as the D gene, but with no DNA this cannot be confirmed. This CDR3 comprises 14 residues. CDR3 sequence: CASNLGGRGTEAFF.

The chain combines TRBV7-9 with TRBJ2-7; there is no DNA to check the TCRdb D call of TRBD2. The CDR3 contains 15 residues. Germline-derived CDR1 and CDR2 are SEHNR and FQNEAQ (reference sequence). The CDR3 reads CASSESGGAAYEQYF.

The rearrangement joins TRBV9 to TRBJ1-1; as DNA is missing, the TRBD1 call by TCRdb cannot be tested. Germline V gene data show CDR1 as SGDLS and CDR2 as YYNGEE. The CDR3 length is 16 residues. The CDR3 protein is CASSVDRDPSNTEAFF.

This chain links TRBV4-1 with TRBJ2-7; TCRdb selects TRBD2, and the lack of DNA leaves this call unchecked. Germline V gives CDR1 MGHRA, CDR2 YSYEKL. This CDR3 spans 15 amino acids. This CDR3 reads CGSSQESGPTYEQYF.

The V gene is TRBV14, the J gene TRBJ1-2. The CDR3 contains 15 residues. The germline V gene has CDR1 SGHDN and CDR2 FVKESK. The CDR3 region is CASSQLSQGPYGYTF.